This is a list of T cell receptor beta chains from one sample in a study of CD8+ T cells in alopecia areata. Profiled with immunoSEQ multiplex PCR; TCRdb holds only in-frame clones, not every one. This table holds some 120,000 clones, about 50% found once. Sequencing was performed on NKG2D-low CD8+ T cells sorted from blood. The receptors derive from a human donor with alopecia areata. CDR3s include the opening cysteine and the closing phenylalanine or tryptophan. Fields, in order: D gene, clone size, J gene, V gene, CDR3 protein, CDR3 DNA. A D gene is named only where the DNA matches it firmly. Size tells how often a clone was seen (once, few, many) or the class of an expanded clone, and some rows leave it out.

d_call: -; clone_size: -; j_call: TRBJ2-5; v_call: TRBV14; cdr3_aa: CASSHLQETQYF; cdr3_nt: TGTGCCAGCAGCCATCTTCAAGAGACCCAGTACTTC
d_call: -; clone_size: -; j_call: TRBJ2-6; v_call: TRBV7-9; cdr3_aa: CASSLAGATGANVLTF; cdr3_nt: TGTGCCAGCAGCTTAGCAGGGGCCACTGGGGCCAACGTCCTGACTTTC
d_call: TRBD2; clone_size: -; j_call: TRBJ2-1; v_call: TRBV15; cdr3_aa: CATSRTGTSGHNEQFF; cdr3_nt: TGTGCCACCAGCAGAACCGGGACTAGCGGGCACAATGAGCAGTTCTTC
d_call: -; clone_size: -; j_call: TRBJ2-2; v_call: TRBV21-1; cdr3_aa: CASRCAGELFF; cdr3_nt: TGTGCCAGCAGGTGTGCCGGGGAGCTGTTTTTT
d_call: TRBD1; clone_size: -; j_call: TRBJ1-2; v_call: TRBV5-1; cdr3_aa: CASSSPGQGLGYTF; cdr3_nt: TGCGCCAGCAGCTCGCCGGGACAGGGTCTTGGCTACACCTTC
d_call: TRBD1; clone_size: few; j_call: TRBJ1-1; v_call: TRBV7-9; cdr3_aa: CASSLAGTAEAFF; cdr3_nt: TGTGCCAGCAGCTTAGCCGGGACAGCTGAAGCTTTCTTT
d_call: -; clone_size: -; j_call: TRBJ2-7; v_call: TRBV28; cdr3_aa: CASSSHEQYF; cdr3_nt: TGTGCCAGCAGTAGTCACGAGCAGTACTTC
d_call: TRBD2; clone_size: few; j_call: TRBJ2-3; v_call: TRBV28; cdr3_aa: CASSFQGGHTDTQYF; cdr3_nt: TGTGCCAGCAGTTTCCAGGGAGGGCACACAGATACGCAGTATTTT
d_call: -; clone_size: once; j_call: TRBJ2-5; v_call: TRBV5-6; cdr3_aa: CASSLRRGRGETQYF; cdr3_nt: TGTGCCAGCAGCTTGAGGCGGGGGCGCGGAGAGACCCAGTACTTC
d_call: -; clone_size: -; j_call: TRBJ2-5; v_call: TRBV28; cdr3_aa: CASSLGQQETQYF; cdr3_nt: TGTGCCAGCAGTTTAGGGCAGCAAGAGACCCAGTACTTC
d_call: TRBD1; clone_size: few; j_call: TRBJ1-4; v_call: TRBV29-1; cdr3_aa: CSVEEVDRLYEKLFF; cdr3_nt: TGCAGCGTTGAAGAGGTGGACAGGCTTTATGAAAAACTGTTTTTT
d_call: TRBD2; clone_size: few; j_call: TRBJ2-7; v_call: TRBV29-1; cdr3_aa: CSVGGTSGSRNEQYF; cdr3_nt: TGCAGCGTTGGAGGGACTAGCGGGAGCAGGAACGAGCAGTACTTC
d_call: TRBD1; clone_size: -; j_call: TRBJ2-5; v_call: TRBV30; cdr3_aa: CAWDRTGQETQYF; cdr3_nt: TGTGCCTGGGATAGGACAGGGCAAGAGACCCAGTACTTC
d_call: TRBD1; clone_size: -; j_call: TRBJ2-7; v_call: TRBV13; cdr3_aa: CASSSTGREQYF; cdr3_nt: TGTGCCAGCAGCTCGACAGGGCGGGAGCAGTACTTC
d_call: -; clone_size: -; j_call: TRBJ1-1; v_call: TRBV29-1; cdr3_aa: CSVGPRELPTEAFF; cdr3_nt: TGCAGCGTTGGACCCAGAGAACTTCCCACTGAAGCTTTCTTT
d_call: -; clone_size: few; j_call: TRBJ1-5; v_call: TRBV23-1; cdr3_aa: CASSQRRGREIQPQHF; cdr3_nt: TGCGCCAGCAGTCAACGGAGGGGCAGGGAAATTCAGCCCCAGCATTTT
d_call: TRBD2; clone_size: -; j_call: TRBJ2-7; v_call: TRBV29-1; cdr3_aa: CSVEGGGTSGMDEQYF; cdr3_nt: TGCAGCGTTGAAGGAGGCGGGACTAGCGGGATGGACGAGCAGTACTTC
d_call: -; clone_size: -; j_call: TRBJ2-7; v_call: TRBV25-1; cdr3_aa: CATSQGPTYEQYF; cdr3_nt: TGTGCCACCTCGCAGGGGCCCACCTACGAGCAGTACTTC